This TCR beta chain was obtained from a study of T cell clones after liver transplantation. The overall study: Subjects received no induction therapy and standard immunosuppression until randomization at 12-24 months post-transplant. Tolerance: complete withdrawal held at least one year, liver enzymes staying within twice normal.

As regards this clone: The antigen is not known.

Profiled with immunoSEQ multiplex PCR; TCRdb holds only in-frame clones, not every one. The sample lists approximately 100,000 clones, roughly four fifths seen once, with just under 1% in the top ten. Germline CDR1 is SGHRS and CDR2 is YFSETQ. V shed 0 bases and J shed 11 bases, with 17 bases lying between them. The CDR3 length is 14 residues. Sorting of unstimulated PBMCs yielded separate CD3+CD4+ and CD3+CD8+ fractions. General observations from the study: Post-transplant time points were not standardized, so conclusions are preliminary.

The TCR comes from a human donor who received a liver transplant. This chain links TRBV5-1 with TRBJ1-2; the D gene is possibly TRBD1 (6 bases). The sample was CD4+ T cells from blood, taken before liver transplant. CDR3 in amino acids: CASSLGGQFQTYTF. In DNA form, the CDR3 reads TGCGCCAGCAGCTTGGGCGGACAGTTTCAAACGTACACCTTC.